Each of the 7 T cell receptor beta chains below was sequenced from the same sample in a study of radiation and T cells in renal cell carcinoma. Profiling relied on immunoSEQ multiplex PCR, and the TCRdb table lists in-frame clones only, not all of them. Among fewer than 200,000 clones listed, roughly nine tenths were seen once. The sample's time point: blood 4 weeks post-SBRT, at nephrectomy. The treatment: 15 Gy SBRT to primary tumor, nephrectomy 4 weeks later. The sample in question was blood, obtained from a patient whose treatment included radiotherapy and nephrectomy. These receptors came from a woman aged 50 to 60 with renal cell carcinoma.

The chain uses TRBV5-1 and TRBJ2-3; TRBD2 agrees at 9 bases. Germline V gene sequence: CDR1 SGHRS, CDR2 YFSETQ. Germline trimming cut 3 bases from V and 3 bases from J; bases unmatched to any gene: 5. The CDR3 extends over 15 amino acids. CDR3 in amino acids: CASSWNSGGTDTQYF. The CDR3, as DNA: TGCGCCAGCAGCTGGAATAGCGGGGGAACAGATACGCAGTATTTT.

CDR3 coding DNA: TGTGCCAGCAGCGCCGCCGGGAGGGTGTGGCGGGAGACCCAGTACTTC. The encoded protein is CASSAAGRVWRETQYF. This chain connects TRBV7-2 to TRBJ2-5, with TRBD2 matching over 8 bases. The CDR3 is made up of 16 amino acids. With 5 bases clipped from V and 5 bases from J, the junction kept 13 bases outside the gene matches. Germline assignment: CDR1 SGHTA and CDR2 FQGNSA.

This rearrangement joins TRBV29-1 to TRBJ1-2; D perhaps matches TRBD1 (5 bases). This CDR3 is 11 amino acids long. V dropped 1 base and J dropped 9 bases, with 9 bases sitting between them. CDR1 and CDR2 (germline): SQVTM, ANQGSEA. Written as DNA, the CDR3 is TGCAGCGTTGAAGCAGGGTCACGCTACACCTTC. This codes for CSVEAGSRYTF.

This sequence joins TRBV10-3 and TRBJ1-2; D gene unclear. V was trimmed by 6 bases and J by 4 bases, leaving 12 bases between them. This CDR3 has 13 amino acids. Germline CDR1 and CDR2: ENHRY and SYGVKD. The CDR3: CAISIDTSYGYTF. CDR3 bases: TGTGCCATCAGCATTGATACGAGCTATGGCTACACCTTC.

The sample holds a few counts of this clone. This CDR3 is CASSGGRSDTQYF. Written as DNA, the CDR3 is TGTGCCAGCAGTGGTGGTAGATCAGATACGCAGTATTTT. The chain carries TRBV2 and TRBJ2-3; D is ambiguous. Trimming left V 4 bases short and J 4 bases short, with 9 bases between. Germline values: CDR1 SNHLY, CDR2 FYNNEI. This CDR3 has 13 residues.

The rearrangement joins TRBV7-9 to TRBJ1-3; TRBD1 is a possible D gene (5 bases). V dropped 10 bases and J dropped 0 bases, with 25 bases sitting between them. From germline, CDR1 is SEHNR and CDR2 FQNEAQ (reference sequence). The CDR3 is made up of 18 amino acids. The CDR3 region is CAIPPPFIQVNSGNTIYF. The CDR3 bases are TGTGCCATCCCACCTCCATTTATACAGGTGAACTCTGGAAACACCATATATTTT.

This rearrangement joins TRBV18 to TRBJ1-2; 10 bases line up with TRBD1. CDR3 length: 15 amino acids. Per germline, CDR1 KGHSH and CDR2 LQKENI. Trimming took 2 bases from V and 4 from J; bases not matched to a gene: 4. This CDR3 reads CASSPGDRGLYGYTF. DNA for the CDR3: TGTGCCAGCTCACCAGGGGACAGGGGACTCTATGGCTACACCTTC.